One T cell receptor beta chain is described in this entry. Its target is unknown. The CDR3 runs to 15 residues. V was trimmed by 3 bases and J by 8 bases, leaving 17 bases between them. Per germline, CDR1 LNHNV and CDR2 YYDKDF (reference sequence). This sample is part of a study of cytomegalovirus exposure and HLA in healthy donors. Looking at the study overall: Later, an analysis reported that the 110 or so validation repertoires had used the same platform as the 500 to 750 first-cohort repertoires.

Findings and limits, study-wide: Later, an analysis found that TCR clusters from the first cohort tended to co-occur in the 120 or so validation repertoires. Researchers counted roughly 160 TCR beta chains as cytomegalovirus-associated. Some public TCRs appeared in many individuals, while most sequences were rare.

The protocol was immunoSEQ multiplex PCR, while the TCRdb copy is restricted to in-frame clones and leaves out a portion. Among about 140,000 clones listed, 80% to 90% were seen once. Sequenced input: PBMCs. The chain joins TRBV15 to TRBJ2-1, with D perhaps matching TRBD1 (5 bases). This TCR was recovered from a woman under 30 in good health and CMV-seropositive. The CDR3 protein is CATSSRPAGFHEQFF. The CDR3 coding sequence is TGTGCCACCAGCAGTCGCCCGGCAGGGTTTCATGAGCAGTTCTTC.